This T cell receptor (beta chain) was identified during a study of CD8+CD57+ T cells in acquired aplastic anemia listed by TCRdb under 2018. For context, the study as a whole: On average, sorted CD4+ and CD8+ cells yielded around 3.5 ug of extracted DNA, with a range of about 0.17 to 27.4 ug. CD8+CD57+ expansion was defined as a frequency above the mean frequency observed in healthy subjects.

This clonotype was observed many times. Its antigen is currently not known. Base qualities are not provided; no much larger clone lies one nucleotide away. General study outcomes and caveats: Patients and healthy controls showed no significant difference in CD8+ Simpson's diversity (P=0.060). About 30 CD8+ CDR3 sequences were found to be shared between patients and controls, but these sequences appeared to be highly expressed in patients and within the immunodominant clones of the patients.

The patients picked for sequencing were ones in whom flow cytometry had shown an expansion of CD8+CD57+ cells. All patients had severe acquired aplastic anemia diagnosed by International Study of Aplastic Anemia and Agranulocytosis and Camitta criteria. No patient had received any therapy when blood was sampled. In the study, sorted CD4+ and CD8+ blood T cells from patients with severe aplastic anemia and from healthy subjects underwent deep sequencing of TCR repertoires. Patients were enrolled in the USA under clinicaltrials.gov protocols 00001620, 01623167, 00001397, 00071045, 00081523 and 00961064. Ficoll-Paque density gradient centrifugation was used to isolate peripheral blood mononuclear cells. CD4+ and CD8+ T cells were sorted by FACS or magnetic beads before DNA extraction. Trimming removed 2 bases from V and 1 base from J, leaving 8 bases between the germline ends. CDR1 and CDR2 are drawn from the germline V gene: MNHEY, SVGAGI. Its CDR3 holds 15 amino acids, cysteine through phenylalanine. The sequence is cut down to CDR3 DNA, 45 bases in frame from base 1.

Profiling of TCR beta VDJ combinations and CDR3 sequences used genomic DNA as the template. An Illumina HiSeq 2000 was used for TCR repertoire sequencing. In the original analysis: TRBV/TRBJ rearrangement plots, CDR3 size and DJ length profiles, and Simpson's diversity index were used to evaluate the repertoires. The immunodominant clone was defined as the most abundant DNA sequence in deep sequencing data. CDR3 amino acid sequences were screened for sharing across subjects and compared with published repertoires and the VDJdb database. TCRdb cleaned the public reads at Q25 with fastp, built clones with MiXCR and kept in-frame beta chains. Under each unique CDR3 protein, matching rows form one entry showing the most common genes and DNA. TCRdb assigned the V and J calls; the authors' analysis was not used. This sample holds around 200,000 distinct CDR3 sequences; approximately 52% were observed only once. Clones ranked in the top ten supply around 1.8% of the sample.

Sequenced sample: sorted CD4+, CD8+, or CD8+CD57+ T cells (not recorded which) from PBMCs. This TCR was recovered from a human donor with aplastic anemia. The rearranged chain carries TRBV6-5 and TRBJ1-4, with a weak D call of TRBD1 (6 bases match). The DNA is TGTGCCAGCAGTTACGGACAGATAACTAATGAAAAACTGTTTTTT. Translated, it reads CASSYGQITNEKLFF.